A single sample is the source of the 13 T cell receptor beta chains below, sequenced in a study of T cell repertoires in cytomegalovirus infection. TCRdb used MiXCR to reprocess the reads, holding one entry per CDR3 protein. Among around 530,000 distinct CDR3 sequences, 26% were seen once, and the ten largest hold less than 15%. Sequences were obtained from PBMCs. The receptor source for this set is a human donor in good health (CMV status not recorded). Some clones in this sample may be carry-over from other donors' samples.

This clonotype was counted ten times or more. The V call is TRBV7-6, the J call TRBJ2-1; TRBD2 matches at 13 bases. This CDR3 is 16 amino acids long. Trimming removed 2 bases from V and 9 bases from J; junction bases left unmatched: 7. Germline CDR1 SGHVS, CDR2 FNYEAQ. In DNA, the CDR3 is TGTGCCAGCAGCTTACTTGGGACTAGCGGGGTGGGTGAGCAGTTCTTC. Residues: CASSLLGTSGVGEQFF.

The rearrangement uses TRBV11-2 and TRBJ2-7; possibly TRBD2 for D (6 bases). Per the germline V gene, CDR1 is SGHAT and CDR2 is FQNNGV. Trimming removed 1 base at V and 3 bases at J, with 10 bases between. The CDR3 loop spans 14 amino acids. The CDR3 loop is CASSLGQRVYEQYV. The CDR3 DNA follows: TGTGCCAGCAGCTTAGGGCAGCGGGTCTACGAGCAGTACGTC.

This clonotype has a handful of counts. The chain is built from TRBV29-1 and TRBJ1-1, with a tentative D call TRBD1 (6 bases). The CDR3 runs 16 residues. Germline V gene data show CDR1 as SQVTM and CDR2 as ANQGSEA. Trimming pared 4 bases from V and 3 bases from J, leaving 21 bases between. The CDR3 DNA follows: TGCAGCGTTGGGGGGGGGCAGGGGCCTGGGGACACTGAAGCTTTCTTT. Amino acid sequence: CSVGGGQGPGDTEAFF.

J is TRBJ2-7 and V is TRBV7-9, with TRBD2 matching 8 bases. Germline V gene sequence: CDR1 SEHNR, CDR2 FQNEAQ (reference sequence). V lost 3 bases to trimming and J lost 2 bases; unmatched junction nucleotides: 6. This CDR3 has 15 amino acids. CDR3 DNA: TGTGCCAGCAGCTTTAGCGGGACTCAGACCTACGAGCAGTACTTC. It yields the protein CASSFSGTQTYEQYF.

The rearrangement uses TRBV5-1 and TRBJ1-2, with D tentatively TRBD1 (6 bases). With 1 base removed from V and 1 base from J, the gap between germline ends came to 11 bases. Germline CDR1 SGHRS, CDR2 YFSETQ. The CDR3 is 15 amino acids. CDR3 DNA: TGCGCCAGCAGCTTGACGGCAGGGGATAACTATGGCTACACCTTC. It codes for CASSLTAGDNYGYTF.

This clonotype was seen only once. The chain carries TRBV7-2 and TRBJ2-1; TRBD2 agrees at 11 bases. The V and J ends lost 5 bases and 7 bases, in that order; junction bases with no gene match: 7. There are 15 residues in the CDR3. Germline CDR1 reads SGHTA; CDR2 reads FQGNSA. CDR3 sequence: CASSVTSGRFNEQFF. CDR3 DNA: TGTGCCAGCAGCGTTACTAGCGGGAGATTTAATGAGCAGTTCTTC.

This clonotype was found many times. V usage is TRBV7-2 and J usage is TRBJ2-3, with TRBD1 matching 8 bases. There are 13 residues in the CDR3. V lost 4 bases, J lost 5 bases, and 2 bases stayed unmatched. CDR1 is SGHTA, CDR2 FQGNSA, per germline. In DNA, the CDR3 is TGTGCCAGCAGCTCCAGGGGGCAAGATACGCAGTATTTT. Protein product: CASSSRGQDTQYF.

The CDR3 loop is CASSLPRTVPDEQFF. CDR3 bases: TGTGCCAGCAGTCTCCCGCGGACCGTCCCCGATGAGCAGTTCTTC. The V call is TRBV6-2 or TRBV6-3, the J call TRBJ2-1; D remains ambiguous. V lost 5 bases and J 8 bases, leaving 19 bases between the germline ends. The CDR3 is 15 amino acids. Per the germline V gene, CDR1 is MNHEY and CDR2 is SVGEGT.

There are many counts of this clonotype. The chain employs TRBV7-2 and TRBJ2-1; 8 bases match TRBD2. V was pared by 7 bases and J by 8 bases, with 13 bases of the junction left unmatched. Germline V gene lookup returns CDR1 SGHTA and CDR2 FQGNSA. This CDR3 has 15 amino acids. Here the CDR3 reads CASTQIAGLIHEQFF. The CDR3 nucleotides are TGTGCCAGCACCCAAATAGCGGGATTGATCCATGAGCAGTTCTTC.

The J gene is TRBJ1-2, the V gene TRBV19; perhaps TRBD1 as D (5 bases). This CDR3 spans 15 amino acids. V lost 5 bases and J lost 2, with 15 bases in between. Germline values: CDR1 LNHDA, CDR2 SQIVND (reference sequence). For the CDR3, the DNA is TGTGCCAGTAGTTCCGGGACCCCGAGGAACTATGGCTACACCTTC. This sequence encodes CASSSGTPRNYGYTF.

The DNA of the CDR3 is TGCAGTGCCCAACCGGGACCGAGTAATGAAAAACTGTTTTTT. Residues: CSAQPGPSNEKLFF. J is TRBJ1-4 and V is TRBV20-1, with a tentative D call TRBD1 (5 bases). The length of the CDR3 is 14 residues. Trimming cost V 6 bases and J 4 bases, with 15 bases left between them. Germline V gene lookup returns CDR1 DFQATT and CDR2 SNEGSKA (reference sequence).

The V call is TRBV6-5, the J call TRBJ2-3, with D hard to call. Germline CDR1 and CDR2: MNHEY and SVGAGI. The CDR3 extends over 15 amino acids. V was clipped by 2 bases and J by 2 bases, with 11 bases between them. The CDR3 DNA reads as TGTGCCAGCAGTTACGGCCCCCATCCCACAGATACGCAGTATTTT. This gives the protein CASSYGPHPTDTQYF.

This clonotype was seen more than once but under ten times. J is TRBJ2-7 and V is TRBV28; D is uncertain. CDR1 and CDR2 (germline): MDHEN, SYDVKM. This CDR3 region has 12 residues. Trimming stripped 2 bases from V and 9 bases from J, with 11 bases between. This chain's CDR3 is CASSLKGYGQYV. The CDR3 coding sequence is TGTGCCAGCAGTTTAAAAGGGTATGGGCAGTACGTC.